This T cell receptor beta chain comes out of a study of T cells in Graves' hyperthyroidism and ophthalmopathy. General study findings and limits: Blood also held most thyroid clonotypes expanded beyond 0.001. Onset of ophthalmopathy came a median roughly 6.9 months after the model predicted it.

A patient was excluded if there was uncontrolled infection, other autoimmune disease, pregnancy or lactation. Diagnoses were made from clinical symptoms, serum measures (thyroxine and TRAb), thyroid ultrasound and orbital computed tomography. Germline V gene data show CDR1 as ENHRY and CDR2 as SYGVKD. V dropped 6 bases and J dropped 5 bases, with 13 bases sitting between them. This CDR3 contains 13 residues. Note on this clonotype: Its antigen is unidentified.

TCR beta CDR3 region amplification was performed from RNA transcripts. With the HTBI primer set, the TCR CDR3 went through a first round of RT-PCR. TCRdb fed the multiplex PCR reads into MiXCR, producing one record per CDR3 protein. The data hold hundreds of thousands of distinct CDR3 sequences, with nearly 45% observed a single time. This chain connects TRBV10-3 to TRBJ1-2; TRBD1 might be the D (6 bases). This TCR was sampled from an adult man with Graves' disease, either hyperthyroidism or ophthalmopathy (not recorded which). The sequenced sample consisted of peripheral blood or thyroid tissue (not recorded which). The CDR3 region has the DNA TGTGCCATCAGGAGGGAGGGGGGATATGGCTACACCTTC. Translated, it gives CAIRREGGYGYTF.